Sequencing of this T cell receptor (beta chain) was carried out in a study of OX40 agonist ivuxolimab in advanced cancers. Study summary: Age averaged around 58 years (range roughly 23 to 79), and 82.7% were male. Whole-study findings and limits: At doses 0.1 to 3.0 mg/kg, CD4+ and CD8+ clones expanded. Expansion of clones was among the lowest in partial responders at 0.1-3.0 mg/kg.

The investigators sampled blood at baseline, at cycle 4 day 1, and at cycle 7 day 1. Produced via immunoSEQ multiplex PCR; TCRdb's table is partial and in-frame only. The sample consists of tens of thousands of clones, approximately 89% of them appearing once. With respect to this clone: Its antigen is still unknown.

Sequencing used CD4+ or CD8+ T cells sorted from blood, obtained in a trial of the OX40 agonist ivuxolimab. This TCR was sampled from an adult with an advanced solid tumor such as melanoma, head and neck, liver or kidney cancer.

CDR3: CASSLSRLAGGQETQYF. CDR3 DNA: TGTGCCAGCAGTTTATCGAGGCTAGCGGGAGGGCAAGAGACCCAGTACTTC. The rearrangement uses TRBV27 and TRBJ2-5; 12 positions match TRBD2. This CDR3 is 17 amino acids long. Germline CDR1 reads MNHEY; CDR2 reads SMNVEV (reference sequence). V gave up 0 bases and J gave up 2 bases; unmatched junction bases: 4.